This T cell receptor (beta chain) was found in a study of T cell repertoires in cytomegalovirus infection. Whole-study context: Public TCR beta signatures were indicative of both CMV infection and a matching HLA type.

This CDR3 has 14 amino acids. CDR1 is MNHEY, CDR2 SMNVEV, per germline (reference sequence). V was clipped by 5 bases and J by 10 bases, with 18 bases between them. General observations from the study: Carriers of CMV and the relevant HLA type were discriminated by public TCR beta frequency.

Concerning this clonotype: Its specificity is unknown.

TCRdb re-called the reads through MiXCR, storing one row per CDR3 protein. The sample consists of 20,000 to 30,000 distinct CDR3 sequences, approximately 22% of them appearing once. The receptor was isolated from a human donor in good health (CMV status not recorded). Some clones in this sample may be carry-over from other donors' samples. The chain is built from TRBV27 and TRBJ2-1; D not certain. Sample: CD8+ T cells from cultured PBMCs, taken from culture after CMV antigen stimulation. The DNA of the CDR3 is TGTGCCAGCAGTGCCGGGCCGCAAAAGGGCGAGCAGTTCTTC. It specifies CASSAGPQKGEQFF.